The 24 T cell receptor beta chains given below trace back to one sample, sequenced in a study of T cells in Graves' hyperthyroidism and ophthalmopathy. TCR beta CDR3 sequences were amplified from RNA transcripts. TCR CDR3 regions were first amplified by RT-PCR with HTBI primers. From the multiplex PCR reads, TCRdb called clonotypes with MiXCR, one entry per CDR3 protein. The sample consists of roughly 510,000 distinct CDR3 sequences, 35% to 50% of them appearing once. Sequencing was done on a sample of peripheral blood or thyroid tissue (not recorded which). The receptors stem from an adult woman with Graves' disease, either hyperthyroidism or ophthalmopathy (not recorded which).

This rearrangement joins TRBV10-3 to TRBJ2-7; TRBD1 matches at 10 bases. The germline V gene has CDR1 ENHRY and CDR2 SYGVKD. This CDR3 spans 14 amino acids. The V segment lost 8 bases and the J segment 5 bases; nucleotides outside the gene matches: 9. The CDR3 spells CAISLSGQGNEQYF. For the CDR3, the DNA is TGTGCCATCTCCTTGTCGGGACAGGGGAACGAGCAGTACTTC.

This clonotype was detected only a few times. The germline gene is not matched at one end of the junction; a read error may be the cause. The chain recombines TRBV20-1 with TRBJ1-6, with a possible D match to TRBD1 (5 bases). Germline V gene lookup returns CDR1 DFQATT and CDR2 SNEGSKA (reference sequence). The CDR3 runs 12 residues. The CDR3 DNA reads TGCAGTGCTGTCTTGGGGGATTCACCCCCCCACTTT. Translation gives CSAVLGDSPPHF.

The CDR3 sequence: CSVVGKGLGDTEAFF. The CDR3 DNA sequence: TGCAGCGTTGTCGGAAAGGGGCTTGGAGACACTGAAGCTTTCTTT. The gene calls are TRBV29-1 and TRBJ1-1; TRBD1 is a possible D gene (5 bases). The CDR3 has 15 residues. Trimming removed 4 bases at V and 3 bases at J, with 18 bases between. Germline V lookup: CDR1 SQVTM, CDR2 ANQGSEA.

With respect to this clonotype: Since a much larger clone is just one base distant, this may be a read error. V gene TRBV2 combines with J gene TRBJ2-2, with TRBD1 identical over 11 bases. CDR3 size: 15 residues. CDR1 and CDR2 from the germline V gene are SNHLY and FYNNEI. CDR3: CAGRTGGPNTGEPFF. Here the CDR3 DNA reads TGTGCCGGTAGGACAGGGGGCCCGAACACCGGGGAGCCGTTTTTT.

V gene TRBV24-1 combines with J gene TRBJ2-7; TRBD1 matches at 7 bases. CDR3 length equals 14 residues. With 9 bases clipped from V and 2 bases from J, the junction kept 9 bases outside the gene matches. Germline loops: CDR1 KGHDR, CDR2 SFDVKD. The CDR3 here is CATGRDRPPYEQYF. CDR3 in DNA: TGTGCCACCGGACGGGACAGACCCCCCTACGAGCAGTACTTC.

This clonotype was counted a few times. The chain joins TRBV7-9 to TRBJ1-1, with a tentative D call TRBD1 (5 bases). Trimming took 6 bases from V and 5 from J, leaving 22 bases between them. CDR1 is SEHNR, CDR2 FQNEAQ, per germline (reference sequence). This CDR3 has 16 residues. DNA of the CDR3: TGTGCCAGCAGTACCGGGACTCTTACGGGGGAGACTGAAGCTTTCTTT. Translation: CASSTGTLTGETEAFF.

The chain is built from TRBV19 and TRBJ2-3; D is unresolved. The CDR3 spans 14 residues. CDR1 LNHDA and CDR2 SQIVND come from the germline V gene (reference sequence). The V end was cut by 2 bases, the J end by 2 bases, with 8 bases between. The DNA for the CDR3 is TGTGCCAGTAGTATACATCTTCTCACAGATACGCAGTATTTT. Translating it yields CASSIHLLTDTQYF.

This clonotype was observed many times. The rearrangement links TRBV9 to TRBJ2-2; perhaps TRBD1 as D (6 bases). This CDR3 is 15 amino acids long. Per germline, CDR1 SGDLS and CDR2 YYNGEE. Trimming left V 2 bases short and J 3 bases short, with 11 bases between. Here the CDR3 reads CASSVQGKYTGELFF. CDR3 coding DNA: TGTGCCAGCAGCGTCCAGGGGAAGTACACCGGGGAGCTGTTTTTT.

This rearrangement joins TRBV28 to TRBJ1-5; no firm D call. CDR1 and CDR2 (germline): MDHEN, SYDVKM. CDR3 length: 14 residues. Trimming took off 7 bases at V and 7 bases at J, with 17 bases between the two ends. CDR3 sequence reads: CASTLGQKVQPQHF. The CDR3 nucleotides read TGTGCCAGCACCCTAGGCCAAAAGGTCCAGCCCCAGCATTTT.

This clonotype was counted many times. V and J are TRBV19 and TRBJ2-5; D tentatively fits TRBD1 or TRBD2 (5 bases each). The V gene's germline CDR1 is LNHDA and CDR2 SQIVND (reference sequence). Trimming left V 10 bases short and J 5 bases short, with 20 bases between. The CDR3 runs 14 residues. Here the CDR3 DNA reads TGTGCCACCCGCCGGGACGCCTTGCTGGAGACCCAGTACTTC. This translates into CATRRDALLETQYF.

To note about this clonotype: A read error may account for a junction end that differs from germline. The rearrangement joins TRBV7-2 to TRBJ2-7; a weak D match, TRBD2 (6 bases). Per germline, CDR1 SGHTA and CDR2 FQGNSA. The CDR3 is 15 residues long. CDR3 DNA sequence: TGTGCCAGCAGCCGTGAACGGGACTCCCAAAACGATCAGTACTTC. Protein: CASSRERDSQNDQYF.

This chain links TRBV10-3 with TRBJ2-5, with TRBD2 matching over 9 bases. After removal of 10 bases from V and 1 base from J, the junction contained 13 bases not matched to a gene. The CDR3 extends over 16 amino acids. From germline, CDR1 is ENHRY and CDR2 SYGVKD. The CDR3 DNA follows: TGTGCCACCTCCGTGTCTAGCGGGGCTGGCCAAGAGACCCAGTACTTC. Encoded protein: CATSVSSGAGQETQYF.

The chain is built from TRBV30 and TRBJ2-5; D remains unclear. Germline CDR1 reads GTSNPN; CDR2 reads SVGIG (reference sequence). V gave up 1 base and J gave up 0 bases, with 6 bases separating them. This CDR3 has 13 residues. For the CDR3, the DNA is TGTGCCTGGAGTGAGAACAACCAAGAGACCCAGTACTTC. Residues: CAWSENNQETQYF. Full variable domain (outside the CDR3, taken from reference TRBV30 and TRBJ2-5): SQTIHQWPATLVQPVGSPLSLECTVEGTSNPNLYWYRQAAGRGLQLLFYSVGIGQISSEVPQNLSASRPQDRQFILSSKKLLLSDSGFYLCAWSENNQETQYFGPGTRLLVL.

This clonotype has ten or more counts. V is TRBV6-2 or TRBV6-3 and J is TRBJ1-2, with D perhaps TRBD1 (5 bases). The V end lost 0 bases, the J end lost 8 bases, and 10 bases lay between the germline ends. Germline assignment: CDR1 MNHEY and CDR2 SVGEGT. This CDR3 comprises 13 residues. The CDR3 nucleotides read TGTGCCAGCAGTTACTCGATAGGGACCGGCTACACCTTC. Its protein is CASSYSIGTGYTF.

This clonotype was detected ten times or more. The V call is TRBV5-1, the J call TRBJ1-1; 12 bases fit TRBD1. The CDR3 contains 14 residues. Germline loops: CDR1 SGHRS, CDR2 YFSETQ. V lost 3 bases, J lost 7 bases, and 4 bases stayed unmatched. Here the CDR3 DNA reads TGCGCCAGCAGCTCGGGACAGGGGGCTGTTGAAGCTTTCTTT. Translation gives CASSSGQGAVEAFF.

The V call is TRBV7-8, the J call TRBJ1-5; a weak D match, TRBD1 (6 bases). V was cut by 5 bases and J by 4 bases, with 24 bases left in between. This CDR3 region has 18 residues. Germline V CDR1 and CDR2: SGHVS, FQNEAQ. The DNA for the CDR3 is TGTGCCAGCAGCCCTAGGTCTAGCACAGGGAGATGGAATCAGCCCCAGCATTTT. Translated: CASSPRSSTGRWNQPQHF.

The rearrangement joins TRBV7-6 to TRBJ2-5, with 11 positions matching TRBD2. The germline gives CDR1 SGHVS, CDR2 FNYEAQ. Unmatched junction bases numbered 11, after V lost 3 bases and J lost 2 bases. The CDR3 covers 18 residues. Here the CDR3 reads CASSFGTSGSESQETQYF. The DNA for the CDR3 is TGTGCCAGCAGCTTTGGTACTAGCGGGAGCGAAAGTCAAGAGACCCAGTACTTC.

This clonotype was detected ten times or more. This sequence joins TRBV27 and TRBJ1-1; the match to TRBD1 covers 7 bases. Trimming removed 6 bases from V and 4 bases from J; junction bases left unmatched: 5. The germline gives CDR1 MNHEY, CDR2 SMNVEV (reference sequence). This CDR3 comprises 13 residues. The CDR3 loop is CASSLQGFTEAFF. Here the CDR3 DNA reads TGTGCCAGCAGCCTACAGGGGTTCACTGAAGCTTTCTTT.

This rearrangement joins TRBV20-1 to TRBJ2-7; D is ambiguous. The CDR3 is 13 residues long. Per germline, CDR1 DFQATT and CDR2 SNEGSKA (reference sequence). The germline V and J ends were trimmed by 5 bases and 3 bases, with 14 bases remaining between them. This chain's CDR3 is CSADTRENYEQYF. Here the CDR3 DNA reads TGCAGTGCTGATACCAGAGAAAACTACGAGCAGTACTTC.

This rearrangement joins TRBV20-1 to TRBJ2-5; possibly TRBD1 or TRBD2 for D (5 bases each). The CDR3 has 12 amino acids. Germline values: CDR1 DFQATT, CDR2 SNEGSKA (reference sequence). V was clipped by 4 bases and J by 9 bases, with 15 bases between them. The DNA for the CDR3 is TGCAGTGCTACCTCAGGGAGCCAGCCCCAGTACTTC. Its translation is CSATSGSQPQYF.

Details on this clonotype: This may stem from a read error, because a much larger clone lies one nucleotide away. The chain has TRBV7-2 and TRBJ1-4, with D uncertain. The CDR3 is 14 amino acids. CDR1 is SGHTA and CDR2 is FQGNSA in the germline V gene. V lost 4 bases to trimming and J lost 5 bases, with 11 bases between them. In DNA, the CDR3 is TGTGCCAGCAGCTCCCGGGCCTCAAATGAAAAACTGTTTTTT. Translating gives CASSSRASNEKLFF.

This clonotype was detected ten times or more. The CDR3 nucleotides read TGTGCCAGCAACCCGGGCCAGGGGAGAGGAGCTTTCTTT. As protein: CASNPGQGRGAFF. V usage is TRBV12-3 or TRBV12-4 and J usage is TRBJ1-1, with D possibly TRBD1 on 6 matching bases. V lost 7 bases and J 10 bases, leaving 19 bases between the germline ends. The CDR3 consists of 13 residues.

This clonotype appeared a few times. This chain joins TRBV20-1 and TRBJ2-7; 13 bases are shared with TRBD2. This CDR3 is 15 amino acids long. Looked up from germline, CDR1 is DFQATT and CDR2 is SNEGSKA (reference sequence). The ends lost 8 bases at V and 3 bases at J; junction bases unmatched: 10. CDR3: CSCEGTSGANYEQYF. CDR3 DNA sequence: TGCAGTTGTGAGGGGACTAGCGGGGCTAACTACGAGCAGTACTTC.

In its sample, this clonotype was seen a few times. The V call is TRBV7-6, the J call TRBJ2-7; 8 bases are a match to TRBD1. CDR3 length: 17 amino acids. The ends lost 5 bases at V and 3 bases at J; junction bases unmatched: 15. Germline V gene lookup returns CDR1 SGHVS and CDR2 FNYEAQ. Here the CDR3 reads CASSINSRRDRNYEQYF. The CDR3 nucleotides are TGTGCCAGCAGCATCAACAGCCGCCGGGACAGGAACTACGAGCAGTACTTC.